This T cell receptor beta chain was recovered during a study of blood T cell repertoires in COVID-19. Study background: The cDNA or gDNA used as material had been derived from T cells, B-cell-depleted T cells, or PBMCs.

CDR1 is SGHDN and CDR2 is FVKESK in the germline V gene. The CDR3 sequence is 14 residues long. Trimming pared 3 bases from V and 6 bases from J, leaving 14 bases between. In the original analysis: Amplification from reference gene primers served as the basis for estimated nucleated cell counts. Sequenced by immunoSEQ multiplex PCR; TCRdb stores in-frame clones only, minus some. The V and J calls and clone size come from that table; D and trimming were worked out from the DNA. The sample contains roughly 81,000 clones, 82% of which appear only once. The TCR comes from a man aged 55 to 70 with acute or convalescent COVID-19. The material sequenced was peripheral blood. The V gene is TRBV14, the J gene TRBJ2-5; D may be TRBD1 (5 bases). CDR3 sequence: CASSQDQGRKTQYF. CDR3 coding DNA: TGTGCCAGCAGCCAGGACCAGGGTCGCAAGACCCAGTACTTC.